Listed below are T cell receptor beta chains from one sample, sequenced in a study of PD-1 blockade in classical Hodgkin lymphoma. Libraries were prepared by immunoSEQ multiplex PCR; TCRdb keeps only in-frame clonotypes and omits some of them. The sample shows around 41,000 clones, over 65% of them seen only once. The specimen was peripheral blood mononuclear cells (PBMCs), collected before the second cycle of nivolumab. Receptor source: a human donor with classical Hodgkin lymphoma. Both conserved end residues are part of each CDR3. D genes are given only for firm matches. The size of a clone is reported for some rows only, either as once, few or many, or as a class for expanded clones.

v_call	clone_size	j_call	d_call	cdr3_aa	cdr3_nt
TRBV29-1	.	TRBJ1-3	.	CSVGRRSGNTIYF	TGCAGCGTAGGGCGTAGGTCCGGAAACACCATATATTTT
TRBV4-1	once	TRBJ2-2	TRBD1	CASSQGQGLYTGELFF	TGCGCCAGCAGCCAAGGACAGGGGCTTTACACCGGGGAGCTGTTTTTT
TRBV5-5	few	TRBJ2-7	.	CASSPEQGYEQYF	TGTGCCAGCAGCCCCGAACAGGGCTACGAGCAGTACTTC
TRBV27	.	TRBJ2-7	TRBD2	CASSPVAGGNEQYF	TGTGCCAGCAGTCCGGTAGCGGGAGGGAACGAGCAGTACTTC
TRBV7-9	few	TRBJ2-3	.	CASSLARGREDTQYF	TGTGCCAGCAGCTTAGCGCGAGGACGGGAAGATACGCAGTATTTT
TRBV4-3	many	TRBJ1-1	.	CASSQTWGNEAFF	TGCGCCAGCAGCCAAACTTGGGGGAATGAAGCTTTCTTT
TRBV19	.	TRBJ1-2	.	CASSRQGSSNYGYTF	TGTGCCAGTAGTAGGCAGGGAAGCAGTAACTATGGCTACACCTTC
TRBV5-4	.	TRBJ1-2	.	CASSLERSGGYTF	TGTGCCAGCAGCTTGGAAAGGTCCGGTGGCTACACCTTC
TRBV6-6	.	TRBJ2-7	.	CASSVGGARDEQYF	TGTGCCAGCAGTGTAGGGGGGGCCCGAGACGAGCAGTACTTC
TRBV20-1	.	TRBJ2-1	.	CSALRRDEQFF	TGCAGTGCGCTTCGAAGGGATGAGCAGTTCTTC
TRBV9	.	TRBJ2-7	.	CASSVSEFREQYF	TGTGCCAGCAGCGTATCAGAATTCCGGGAGCAGTACTTC
TRBV19	.	TRBJ1-3	.	CASSISLSGNTIYF	TGTGCCAGTAGTATAAGTCTCTCTGGAAACACCATATATTTT
TRBV7-7	.	TRBJ2-7	.	CASSLQSSYEQYF	TGTGCCAGCAGTTTACAGTCGTCCTACGAGCAGTACTTC
TRBV7-9	once	TRBJ2-1	TRBD2	CASSLVTSTIAGGSNEQFF	TGTGCCAGCAGCTTAGTTACCTCCACTATAGCGGGAGGGTCGAATGAGCAGTTCTTC
TRBV27	.	TRBJ2-1	.	CASTNSAYNEQFF	TGTGCCAGCACGAATAGCGCCTACAATGAGCAGTTCTTC
TRBV7-9	many	TRBJ2-2	.	CASSLGGRTGELFF	TGTGCCAGCAGCTTAGGGGGTAGAACCGGGGAGCTGTTTTTT
TRBV28	.	TRBJ1-2	TRBD1	CASSLMTGNYGYTF	TGTGCCAGCAGTTTAATGACAGGGAACTATGGCTACACCTTC
TRBV6-5	.	TRBJ1-1	.	CASMYVGTEAFF	TGTGCCAGCATGTATGTTGGCACTGAAGCTTTCTTT
TRBV19	.	TRBJ2-4	.	CASSISGDYAKNIQYF	TGTGCCAGTAGTATATCAGGGGATTACGCCAAAAACATTCAGTACTTC
TRBV28	.	TRBJ1-1	.	CASSFLAGSTEAFF	TGTGCCAGCAGTTTTCTGGCGGGCAGCACTGAAGCTTTCTTT
TRBV29-1	.	TRBJ2-1	TRBD2	CSIVAGGYNEQFF	TGCAGCATCGTAGCGGGAGGGTACAATGAGCAGTTCTTC
TRBV30	few	TRBJ2-2	.	CAWSGDFSEGLFF	TGTGCCTGGAGTGGAGACTTCTCGGAGGGGCTGTTTTTT
TRBV4-3	.	TRBJ1-1	.	CASSPGRPTEAFF	TGCGCCAGCAGCCCCGGACGGCCCACTGAAGCTTTCTTT